The 17 T cell receptor beta chains below all came from one sample that was sequenced in a study of shared clonotypes between healthy human individuals (dated by TCRdb to the early 2020s). Library prep was done by the immunoSEQ multiplex PCR assay. This immuneACCESS table, as held by TCRdb, lists in-frame sequences with V and J called but not all clones. Of the missing ones, under half trace to an unresolved V gene in checked studies; the others have no known cause. In this sample the table shows 2 million to 2.5 million clones, roughly 95% of which occur a single time. Approximately 0.13% of the sample rests with the top ten. Sequenced: naive CD4+ T cells sorted from blood. Interpreted using the paper, the cell subset or site label stands for: CD45RA+ positively selected. The receptor set was obtained from a man between 18 and 35 years old in good health.

The chain uses TRBV11-2 and TRBJ1-6; D not resolved. The CDR3 is made up of 14 amino acids. Looked up from germline, CDR1 is SGHAT and CDR2 is FQNNGV. The ends were cut back, 1 base at V and 10 bases at J, with 11 bases in the middle. CDR3 sequence reads: CASSLVDEGSPLHF. As DNA, the CDR3 is TGTGCCAGCAGCTTAGTTGACGAGGGATCACCCCTCCACTTT. Together with reference TRBV11-2 and TRBJ1-6, the CDR3 gives the full variable domain: EAGVAQSPRYKIIEKRQSVAFWCNPISGHATLYWYQQILGQGPKLLIQFQNNGVVDDSQLPKDRFSAERLKGVDSTLKIQPAKLEDSAVYLCASSLVDEGSPLHFGNGTRLTVT.

The rearrangement links TRBV10-3 to TRBJ2-7, with D possibly being TRBD1 or TRBD2 (5 bases each). This CDR3 is built from 13 residues. Trimming removed 8 bases at V and 7 bases at J, with 18 bases between. The germline gives CDR1 ENHRY, CDR2 SYGVKD. This chain's CDR3 is CAIGEQGPGEQYF. DNA of the CDR3: TGTGCCATCGGCGAGCAGGGTCCGGGAGAGCAGTACTTC.

This chain joins TRBV28 and TRBJ2-7; 8 bases are a match to TRBD1. Germline CDR1 and CDR2: MDHEN and SYDVKM. Trimming took 4 bases from V and 9 from J; bases not matched to a gene: 8. The CDR3 has 13 residues. The CDR3 loop reads CASSSGQAPSQYF. For the CDR3, the DNA is TGTGCCAGCAGTTCGGGACAGGCCCCCTCGCAGTACTTC.

V and J are TRBV30 and TRBJ2-5; D unresolved. The CDR3 is 12 amino acids. V was shortened by 2 bases and J by 1 base, with 5 bases between the two germline ends. Germline values: CDR1 GTSNPN, CDR2 SVGIG (reference sequence). CDR3 sequence: CAWSSSQETQYF. DNA of the CDR3: TGTGCCTGGAGTAGCAGCCAAGAGACCCAGTACTTC.

This chain uses TRBV6-1 with TRBJ1-5; no definite D call. Germline V CDR1 and CDR2: MNHNS, SASEGT. The CDR3 sequence is 12 residues long. V dropped 4 bases and J dropped 3 bases, with 4 bases sitting between them. The CDR3 coding sequence is TGTGCCAGCAGTGTCATCAATCAGCCCCAGCATTTT. Amino acids: CASSVINQPQHF.

Remarks on this clone: This sample also contains other DNA sequences that code for the same CDR3. This chain links TRBV7-3 with TRBJ2-3; a possible D gene is TRBD2 (5 bases). The CDR3 covers 15 residues. V lost 3 bases to trimming and J lost 0 bases, with 10 bases between them. Germline CDR1 SGHTA, CDR2 FQGTGA. CDR3 loop: CASSLSGTSTDTQYF. The CDR3 DNA reads TGTGCCAGCAGCTTGAGCGGAACTAGCACAGATACGCAGTATTTT.

On this clone itself: Other DNA sequences in this sample translate to the same CDR3. The V and J genes are TRBV10-3 and TRBJ2-7, with 8 nucleotides matching TRBD2. The CDR3 is 14 amino acids. Losses at the gene ends were 4 bases for V and 0 bases for J; bases not matched to a gene: 2. Germline CDR1 and CDR2: ENHRY and SYGVKD. CDR3 nucleotide sequence: TGTGCCATCAGTGGGGGGACTAGCTCCTACGAGCAGTACTTC. Translation gives CAISGGTSSYEQYF.

This chain connects TRBV5-1 to TRBJ1-1, with TRBD1 matching over 7 bases. V trimming: 5 bases; J trimming: 4 bases; junction bases outside the gene matches: 8. The CDR3 is made up of 14 amino acids. Germline V CDR1 and CDR2: SGHRS, YFSETQ. The DNA for the CDR3 is TGCGCCAGCAGTCCAACGACAGGGAGCACTGAAGCTTTCTTT. This translates into CASSPTTGSTEAFF.

J is TRBJ2-7 and V is TRBV27, with D possibly matching TRBD1 (6 bases). This CDR3 comprises 16 residues. V was cut by 5 bases and J by 5 bases, with 22 bases left in between. CDR1 MNHEY and CDR2 SMNVEV come from the germline V gene (reference sequence). The CDR3 loop is CASSPLTALTGHEQYF. The CDR3 DNA follows: TGTGCCAGCAGTCCCCTGACAGCACTCACAGGGCACGAGCAGTACTTC.

The chain joins TRBV28 to TRBJ2-7, with D hard to call. The CDR3 runs 10 residues. V gave up 10 bases and J gave up 7 bases, with 11 bases separating them. CDR1 is MDHEN, CDR2 SYDVKM, per germline. CDR3 region: CATAYLEQYF. CDR3 nucleotides: TGTGCCACAGCCTATTTAGAGCAGTACTTC.

J is TRBJ2-5 and V is TRBV6-6; D call uncertain. Germline V gene sequence: CDR1 MNHNY, CDR2 SVGAGI (reference sequence). This CDR3 region has 11 residues. Trimming stripped 9 bases from V and 5 bases from J, with 10 bases between. The CDR3 is CASVIGETQYF. DNA of the CDR3: TGTGCCAGTGTGATAGGGGAGACCCAGTACTTC.

The genes are TRBV5-1 and TRBJ2-7; D is unresolved. Trimming took off 4 bases at V and 7 bases at J, with 15 bases between the two ends. The germline V gene has CDR1 SGHRS and CDR2 YFSETQ. The CDR3 loop spans 13 amino acids. CDR3 nucleotides: TGCGCCAGCAGCCCACCGGACGGTGGGGAGCAGTACTTC. Translating it yields CASSPPDGGEQYF. Combining the CDR3 with reference TRBV5-1 and TRBJ2-7 gives the whole variable domain KAGVTQTPRYLIKTRGQQVTLSCSPISGHRSVSWYQQTPGQGLQFLFEYFSETQRNKGNFPGRFSGRQFSNSRSEMNVSTLELGDSALYLCASSPPDGGEQYFGPGTRLTVT.

In its sample, this clone was seen many times. The V and J genes are TRBV13 and TRBJ2-7, with D uncertain. V shed 4 bases and J shed 7 bases, with 14 bases lying between them. Germline V lookup: CDR1 PRHDT, CDR2 FYEKMQ (reference sequence). This CDR3 contains 13 residues. The CDR3 loop is CASSSDDRKEQYF. The CDR3 DNA reads TGTGCCAGCAGCTCAGACGACCGAAAGGAGCAGTACTTC.

V gene TRBV18 combines with J gene TRBJ2-7; 8 positions match TRBD1. After removal of 7 bases from V and 1 base from J, the junction contained 6 bases not matched to a gene. The CDR3 is 14 amino acids. Germline CDR1 and CDR2: KGHSH and LQKENI. CDR3 sequence (DNA): TGTGCCAGCTGTCCGGACAGGGCTTCCTACGAGCAGTACTTC. It codes for CASCPDRASYEQYF.

Regarding this clone: Distinct nucleotide sequences in the sample also encode this CDR3. The chain combines TRBV7-2 with TRBJ2-1, with 8 bases fitting TRBD2. The germline CDR1 and CDR2 sequences are SGHTA and FQGNSA. The CDR3 has 15 residues. After removal of 3 bases from V and 2 bases from J, the junction contained 3 bases not matched to a gene. The DNA for the CDR3 is TGTGCCAGCAGCTTGGCGGGAGGAACCTACAATGAGCAGTTCTTC. Translation gives CASSLAGGTYNEQFF.

The J gene is TRBJ1-3, the V gene TRBV6-1; D unclear. The CDR3 totals 11 residues. The germline CDR1 and CDR2 sequences are MNHNS and SASEGT. V lost 8 bases and J 2 bases, leaving 4 bases between the germline ends. CDR3 sequence reads: CASLAGNTIYF. Written as DNA, the CDR3 is TGTGCCAGCTTGGCTGGAAACACCATATATTTT.

This clone was detected once. The rearrangement joins TRBV4-3 to TRBJ2-5, with TRBD2 matching 16 bases. This CDR3 contains 15 residues. The V segment lost 5 bases and the J segment 5 bases; nucleotides outside the gene matches: 2. The germline CDR1 and CDR2 sequences are LGHNA and YSLEER. The CDR3 DNA reads as TGCGCCAGCAGCTCGGGACTAGCGGGAGGGGAGACCCAGTACTTC. As protein: CASSSGLAGGETQYF.